This T cell receptor beta chain was obtained from a study of blood T cell repertoires in COVID-19. Background on the study: From the United States, Italy and Spain came samples of acute and convalescent COVID-19.

The CDR3 has 12 amino acids. Germline V gene sequence: CDR1 LGHNA, CDR2 YSLEER. Trimming shortened V by 5 bases and J by 4 bases, and 5 bases separated the two germline ends. In the source study's methods: Reference gene primer amplification gave nucleated cell count estimates. Sequencing used immunoSEQ multiplex PCR; TCRdb keeps in-frame clones, though not all of them. That table supplies the V and J calls and clone size; D and trimming were determined from the DNA. The top ten hold 15% to 20% of the sample, which has roughly 40,000 clones, roughly 80% seen once. The sequence derives from a man in his sixties or seventies with acute or convalescent COVID-19. The chain combines TRBV4-3 with TRBJ1-4; D remains ambiguous. Sequenced material: peripheral blood. CDR3 DNA: TGCGCCAGCAGCAAGCTTAATGAAAAACTGTTTTTT. It specifies CASSKLNEKLFF.